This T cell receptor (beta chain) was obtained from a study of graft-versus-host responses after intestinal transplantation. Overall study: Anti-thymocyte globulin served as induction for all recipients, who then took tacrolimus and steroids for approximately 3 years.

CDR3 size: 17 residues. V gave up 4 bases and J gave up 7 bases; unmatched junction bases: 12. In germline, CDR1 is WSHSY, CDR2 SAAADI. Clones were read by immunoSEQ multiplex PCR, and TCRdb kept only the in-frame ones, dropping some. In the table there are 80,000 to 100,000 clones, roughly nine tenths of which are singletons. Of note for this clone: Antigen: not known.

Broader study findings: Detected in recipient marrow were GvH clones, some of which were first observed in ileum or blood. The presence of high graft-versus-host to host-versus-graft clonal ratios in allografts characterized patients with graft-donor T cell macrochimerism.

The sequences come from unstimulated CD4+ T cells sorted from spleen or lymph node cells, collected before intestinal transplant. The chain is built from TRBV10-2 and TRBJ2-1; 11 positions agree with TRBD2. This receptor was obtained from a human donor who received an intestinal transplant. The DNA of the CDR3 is TGCGCCAGCAGTGGCGATACACTAGCGGGAGTGTCTAATGAGCAGTTCTTC. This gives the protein CASSGDTLAGVSNEQFF.